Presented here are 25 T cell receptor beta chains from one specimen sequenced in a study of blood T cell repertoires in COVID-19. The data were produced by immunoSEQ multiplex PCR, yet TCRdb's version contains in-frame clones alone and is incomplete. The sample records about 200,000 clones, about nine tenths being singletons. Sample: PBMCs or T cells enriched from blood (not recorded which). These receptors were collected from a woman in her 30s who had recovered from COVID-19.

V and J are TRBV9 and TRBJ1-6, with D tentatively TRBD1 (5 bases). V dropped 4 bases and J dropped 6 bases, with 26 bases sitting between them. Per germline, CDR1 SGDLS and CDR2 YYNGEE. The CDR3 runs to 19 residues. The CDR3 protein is CASSPQVNLLQNSNSPLHF. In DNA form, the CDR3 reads TGTGCCAGCAGCCCACAGGTAAACCTACTCCAGAACAGTAATTCACCCCTCCACTTT.

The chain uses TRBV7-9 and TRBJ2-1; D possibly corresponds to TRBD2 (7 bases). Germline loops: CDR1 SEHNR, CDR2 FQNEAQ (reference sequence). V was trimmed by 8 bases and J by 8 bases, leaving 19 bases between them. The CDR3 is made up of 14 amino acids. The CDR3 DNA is TGTGCCAGCGCTAGGGGGGGGACTCGCGATGAGCAGTTCTTC. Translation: CASARGGTRDEQFF.

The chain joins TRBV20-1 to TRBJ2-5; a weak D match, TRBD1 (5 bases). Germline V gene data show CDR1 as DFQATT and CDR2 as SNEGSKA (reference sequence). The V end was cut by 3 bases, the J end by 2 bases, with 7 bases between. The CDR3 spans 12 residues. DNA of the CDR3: TGCAGTGCTAGTCCAGGGCAAGAGACCCAGTACTTC. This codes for CSASPGQETQYF.

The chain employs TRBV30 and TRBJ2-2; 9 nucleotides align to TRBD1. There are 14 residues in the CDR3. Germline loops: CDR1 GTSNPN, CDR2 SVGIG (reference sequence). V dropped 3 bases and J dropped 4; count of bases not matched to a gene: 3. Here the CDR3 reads CAWSGTGSTGELFF. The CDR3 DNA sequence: TGTGCCTGGAGCGGGACAGGGAGCACCGGGGAGCTGTTTTTT.

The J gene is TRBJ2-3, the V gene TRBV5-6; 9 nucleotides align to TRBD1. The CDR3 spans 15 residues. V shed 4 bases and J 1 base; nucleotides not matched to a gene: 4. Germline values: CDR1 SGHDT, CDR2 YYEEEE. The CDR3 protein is CASSPWTGGTDTQYF. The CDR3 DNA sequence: TGTGCCAGCAGCCCATGGACAGGGGGCACAGATACGCAGTATTTT.

The chain's CDR3 is CASSPRSPYNEQFF. In DNA, the CDR3 is TGTGCCAGCAGCCCCCGGAGTCCGTACAATGAGCAGTTCTTC. J is TRBJ2-1 and V is TRBV7-3; D not certain. The CDR3 length is 14 residues. Trimming pared 5 bases from V and 4 bases from J, leaving 12 bases between. The germline V gene has CDR1 SGHTA and CDR2 FQGTGA. The whole variable domain, filled in from reference TRBV7-3 and TRBJ2-1, reads GAGVSQTPSNKVTEKGKYVELRCDPISGHTALYWYRQSLGQGPEFLIYFQGTGAADDSGLPNDRFFAVRPEGSVSTLKIQRTERGDSAVYLCASSPRSPYNEQFFGPGTRLTVL.

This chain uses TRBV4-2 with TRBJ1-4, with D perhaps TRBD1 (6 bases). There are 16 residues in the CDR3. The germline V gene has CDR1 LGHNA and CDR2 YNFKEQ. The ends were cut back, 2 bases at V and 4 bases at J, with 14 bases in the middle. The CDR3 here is CASSQQTGMVNEKLFF. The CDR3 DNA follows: TGTGCCAGCAGCCAACAAACAGGGATGGTTAATGAAAAACTGTTTTTT.

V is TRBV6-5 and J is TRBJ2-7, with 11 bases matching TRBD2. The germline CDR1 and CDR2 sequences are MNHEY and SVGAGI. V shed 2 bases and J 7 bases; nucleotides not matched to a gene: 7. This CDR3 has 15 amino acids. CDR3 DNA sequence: TGTGCCAGCAGTTACGCCCAACTAGCGGGAGATGAGCAGTACTTC. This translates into CASSYAQLAGDEQYF.

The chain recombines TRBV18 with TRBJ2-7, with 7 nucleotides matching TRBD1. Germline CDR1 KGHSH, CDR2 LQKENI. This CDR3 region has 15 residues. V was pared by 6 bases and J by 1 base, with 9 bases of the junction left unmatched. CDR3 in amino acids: CASSREGQDSYEQYF. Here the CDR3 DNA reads TGTGCCAGCTCGCGAGAAGGACAGGATTCCTACGAGCAGTACTTC.

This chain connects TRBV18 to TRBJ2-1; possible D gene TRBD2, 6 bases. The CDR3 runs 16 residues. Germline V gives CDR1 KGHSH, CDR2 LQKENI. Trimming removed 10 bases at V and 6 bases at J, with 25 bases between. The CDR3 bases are TGTGCCACCCCCATGCCACCGGGGGTCCCCAGCAATGAGCAGTTCTTC. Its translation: CATPMPPGVPSNEQFF.

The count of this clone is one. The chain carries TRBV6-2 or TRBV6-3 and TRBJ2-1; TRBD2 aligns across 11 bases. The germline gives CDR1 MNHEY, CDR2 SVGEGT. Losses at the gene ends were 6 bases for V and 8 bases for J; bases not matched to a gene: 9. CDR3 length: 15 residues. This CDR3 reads CASSLSGGATDEQFF. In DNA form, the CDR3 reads TGTGCCAGCAGCCTTAGCGGGGGGGCGACCGATGAGCAGTTCTTC.

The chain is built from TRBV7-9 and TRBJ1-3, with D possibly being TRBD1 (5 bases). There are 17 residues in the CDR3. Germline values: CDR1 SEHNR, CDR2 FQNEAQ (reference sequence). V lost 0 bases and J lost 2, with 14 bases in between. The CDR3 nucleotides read TGTGCCAGCAGCTTAGCCGGCCGGGGGGGAGCTGGAAACACCATATATTTT. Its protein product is CASSLAGRGGAGNTIYF.

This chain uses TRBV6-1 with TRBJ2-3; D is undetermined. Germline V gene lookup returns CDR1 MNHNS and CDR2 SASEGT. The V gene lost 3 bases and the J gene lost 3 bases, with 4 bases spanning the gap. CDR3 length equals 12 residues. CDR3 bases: TGTGCCAGCAGTGATAATACAGATACGCAGTATTTT. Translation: CASSDNTDTQYF.

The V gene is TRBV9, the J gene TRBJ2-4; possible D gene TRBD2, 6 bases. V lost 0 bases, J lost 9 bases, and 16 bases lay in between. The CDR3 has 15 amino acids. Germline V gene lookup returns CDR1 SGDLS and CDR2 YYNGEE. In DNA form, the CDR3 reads TGTGCCAGCAGCGTAGCTCTCGGGAGCAGGAGCATTCAGTACTTC. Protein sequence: CASSVALGSRSIQYF.

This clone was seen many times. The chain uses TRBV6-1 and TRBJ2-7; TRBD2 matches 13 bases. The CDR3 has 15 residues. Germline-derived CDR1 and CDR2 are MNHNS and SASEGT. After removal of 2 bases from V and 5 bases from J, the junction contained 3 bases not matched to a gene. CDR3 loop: CASSETGTSGDEQYF. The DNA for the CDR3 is TGTGCCAGCAGTGAAACCGGGACTAGCGGGGACGAGCAGTACTTC.

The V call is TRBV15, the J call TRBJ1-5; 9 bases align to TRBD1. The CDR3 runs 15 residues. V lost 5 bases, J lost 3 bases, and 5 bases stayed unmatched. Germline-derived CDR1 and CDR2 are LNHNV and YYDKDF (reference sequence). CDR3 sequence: CATSVDRGPNQPQHF. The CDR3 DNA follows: TGTGCCACCAGCGTGGACAGGGGTCCCAATCAGCCCCAGCATTTT. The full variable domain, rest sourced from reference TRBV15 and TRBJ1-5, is DAMVIQNPRYQVTQFGKPVTLSCSQTLNHNVMYWYQQKSSQAPKLLFHYYDKDFNNEADTPDNFQSRRPNTSFCFLDIRSPGLGDTAMYLCATSVDRGPNQPQHFGDGTRLSIL.

CDR3 DNA sequence: TGTGCCAGCAGCCAAGCGGGGAGTCGGTCCTATGGCTACACCTTC. Translating gives CASSQAGSRSYGYTF. V and J are TRBV2 and TRBJ1-2; D is unclear. Trimming left V 6 bases short and J 4 bases short, with 18 bases between. Germline values: CDR1 SNHLY, CDR2 FYNNEI. CDR3 length: 15 residues.

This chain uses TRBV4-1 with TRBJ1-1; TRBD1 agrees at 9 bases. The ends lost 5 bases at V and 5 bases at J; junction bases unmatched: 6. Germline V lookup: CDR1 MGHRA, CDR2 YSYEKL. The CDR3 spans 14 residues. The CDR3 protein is CASSSRDRETEAFF. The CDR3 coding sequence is TGCGCCAGCAGCTCCCGGGACAGGGAGACTGAAGCTTTCTTT.

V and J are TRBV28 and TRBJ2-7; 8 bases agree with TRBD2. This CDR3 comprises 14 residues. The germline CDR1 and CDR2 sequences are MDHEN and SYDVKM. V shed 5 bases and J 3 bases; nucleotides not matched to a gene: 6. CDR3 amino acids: CASSLSAGGYEQYF. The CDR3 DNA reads TGTGCCAGCAGTCTCTCTGCGGGAGGCTACGAGCAGTACTTC. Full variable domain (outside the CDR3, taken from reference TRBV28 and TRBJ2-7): DVKVTQSSRYLVKRTGEKVFLECVQDMDHENMFWYRQDPGLGLRLIYFSYDVKMKEKGDIPEGYSVSREKKERFSLILESASTNQTSMYLCASSLSAGGYEQYFGPGTRLTVT.

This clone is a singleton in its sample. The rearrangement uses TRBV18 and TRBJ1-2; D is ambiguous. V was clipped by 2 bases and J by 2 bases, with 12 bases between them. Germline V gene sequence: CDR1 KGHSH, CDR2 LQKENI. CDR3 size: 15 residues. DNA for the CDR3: TGTGCCAGCTCACCAGGAGCTTCCCTAAACTATGGCTACACCTTC. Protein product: CASSPGASLNYGYTF. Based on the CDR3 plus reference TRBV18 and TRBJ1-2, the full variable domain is NAGVMQNPRHLVRRRGQEARLRCSPMKGHSHVYWYRQLPEEGLKFMVYLQKENIIDESGMPKERFSAEFPKEGPSILRIQQVVRGDSAAYFCASSPGASLNYGYTFGSGTRLTVV.

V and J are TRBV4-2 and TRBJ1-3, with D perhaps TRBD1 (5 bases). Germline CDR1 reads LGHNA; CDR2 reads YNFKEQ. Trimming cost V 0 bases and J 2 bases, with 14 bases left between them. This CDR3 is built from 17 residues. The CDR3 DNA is TGTGCCAGCAGCCAAGATTCGGACATCCTAACTGGAAACACCATATATTTT. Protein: CASSQDSDILTGNTIYF.

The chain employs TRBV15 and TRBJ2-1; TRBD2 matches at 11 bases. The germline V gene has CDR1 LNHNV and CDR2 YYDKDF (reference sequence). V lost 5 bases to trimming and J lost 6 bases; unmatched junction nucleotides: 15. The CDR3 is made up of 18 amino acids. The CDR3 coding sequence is TGTGCCACCAGCGACTCTGGGGCTCTAGCGGGAGGACCCAATGAGCAGTTCTTC. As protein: CATSDSGALAGGPNEQFF.

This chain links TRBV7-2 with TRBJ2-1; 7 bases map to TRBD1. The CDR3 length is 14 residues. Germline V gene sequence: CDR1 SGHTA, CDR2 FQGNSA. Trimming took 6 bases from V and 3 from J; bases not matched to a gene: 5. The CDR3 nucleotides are TGTGCCAGCAGGTTGGGACAGAACTACAATGAGCAGTTCTTC. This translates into CASRLGQNYNEQFF. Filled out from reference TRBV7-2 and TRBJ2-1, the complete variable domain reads GAGVSQSPSNKVTEKGKDVELRCDPISGHTALYWYRQSLGQGLEFLIYFQGNSAPDKSGLPSDRFSAERTGGSVSTLTIQRTQQEDSAVYLCASRLGQNYNEQFFGPGTRLTVL.

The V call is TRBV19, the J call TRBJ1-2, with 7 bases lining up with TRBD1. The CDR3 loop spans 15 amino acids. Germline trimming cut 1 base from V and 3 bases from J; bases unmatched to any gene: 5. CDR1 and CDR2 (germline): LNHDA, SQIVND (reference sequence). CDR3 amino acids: CASSIGDTGDYGYTF. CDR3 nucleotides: TGTGCCAGTAGTATAGGGGACACAGGGGACTATGGCTACACCTTC.

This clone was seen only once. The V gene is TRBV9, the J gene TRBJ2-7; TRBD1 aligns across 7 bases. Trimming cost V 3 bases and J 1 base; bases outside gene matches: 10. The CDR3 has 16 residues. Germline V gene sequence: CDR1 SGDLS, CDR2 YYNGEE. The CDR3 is CASSATGTDNSYEQYF. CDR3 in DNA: TGTGCCAGCAGCGCAACAGGGACAGATAATTCCTACGAGCAGTACTTC.